This passage covers 25 T cell receptor beta chains from one sample sequenced in a study of early stage breast cancer tumors. This table comes from immunoSEQ multiplex PCR, and its TCRdb copy is limited to in-frame clones, with some not included. The table shows around 30,000 clones, with roughly two thirds occurring only once. Source material: blood. The receptors stem from a person aged 45-60 years with breast cancer.

The J gene is TRBJ2-1, the V gene TRBV21-1. TRBV21-1 is flagged as a pseudogene. The length of the CDR3 is 16 residues. The CDR3 sequence: CASTNGGGFSYNEQFF. CDR3 sequence (DNA): TGTGCCAGCACCAACGGGGGCGGGTTCTCCTACAATGAGCAGTTCTTC.

The V call is TRBV2, the J call TRBJ2-6; 9 nucleotides line up with TRBD1. The CDR3 is 15 residues long. The V gene's germline CDR1 is SNHLY and CDR2 FYNNEI. The V segment lost 7 bases and the J segment 3 bases; nucleotides outside the gene matches: 4. The CDR3 loop is CASKSGQGGANVLTF. CDR3 DNA: TGTGCCAGCAAATCGGGACAGGGTGGGGCCAACGTCCTGACTTTC.

J is TRBJ2-2 and V is TRBV27; 10 positions match TRBD1. This CDR3 region has 15 residues. Germline V gene lookup returns CDR1 MNHEY and CDR2 SMNVEV (reference sequence). V lost 4 bases and J lost 7; bases outside the gene matches: 6. The CDR3 nucleotides are TGTGCCAGCAGTTCCCGACAGGGGGCGGGCGGGGAGCTGTTTTTT. This encodes CASSSRQGAGGELFF.

The chain joins TRBV18 to TRBJ2-3, with D uncertain. The CDR3 is 13 residues long. The germline CDR1 and CDR2 sequences are KGHSH and LQKENI. V lost 3 bases and J 5 bases, leaving 9 bases between the germline ends. The CDR3 region has the DNA TGTGCCAGCTCACCTACATTTGGAGATACGCAGTATTTT. This encodes CASSPTFGDTQYF.

The chain links TRBV7-2 to TRBJ1-2; the match to TRBD1 covers 9 bases. The CDR3 covers 16 residues. Germline values: CDR1 SGHTA, CDR2 FQGNSA. V gave up 3 bases and J gave up 2 bases; unmatched junction bases: 7. In DNA, the CDR3 is TGTGCCAGCAGCTTCCCCGGGACAGGGCCCAACTATGGCTACACCTTC. It codes for CASSFPGTGPNYGYTF.

The chain carries TRBV11-2 and TRBJ2-5; tentatively, D is TRBD2 (5 bases). The CDR3 has 14 amino acids. The germline V gene encodes CDR1 SGHAT and CDR2 FQNNGV. V was pared by 5 bases and J by 2 bases, with 12 bases between. CDR3 DNA: TGTGCCAGCAGCCGAGGAGGAACTCAAGAGACCCAGTACTTC. It translates to CASSRGGTQETQYF.

The chain links TRBV5-1 to TRBJ2-3; 9 bases fit TRBD2. J lost 0 bases, V lost 6 bases, and 5 bases had no gene match. Germline CDR1 reads SGHRS; CDR2 reads YFSETQ. The CDR3 runs 15 residues. CDR3 region: CASIGTSQSTDTQYF. CDR3 DNA sequence: TGCGCCAGCATCGGGACTAGCCAAAGCACAGATACGCAGTATTTT.

V gene TRBV19 combines with J gene TRBJ2-5, with D possibly matching TRBD1 (5 bases). This CDR3 is 15 amino acids long. Germline V CDR1 and CDR2: LNHDA, SQIVND (reference sequence). Trimming left V 3 bases short and J 0 bases short, with 11 bases between. CDR3 coding DNA: TGTGCCAGTAGTATTTTTTCAGGGAACCAAGAGACCCAGTACTTC. Amino acid sequence: CASSIFSGNQETQYF. Filled out from reference TRBV19 and TRBJ2-5, the complete variable domain reads DGGITQSPKYLFRKEGQNVTLSCEQNLNHDAMYWYRQDPGQGLRLIYYSQIVNDFQKGDIAEGYSVSREKKESFPLTVTSAQKNPTAFYLCASSIFSGNQETQYFGPGTRLLVL.

The chain is built from TRBV15 and TRBJ2-1, with D perhaps matching TRBD2 (6 bases). Trimming took 0 bases from V and 7 from J, leaving 22 bases between them. The germline CDR1 and CDR2 sequences are LNHNV and YYDKDF (reference sequence). The CDR3 totals 18 residues. CDR3 nucleotides: TGTGCCACCAGCAGAGATTTTGGGAGGCGGGGTGGAGTGAATGAGCAGTTCTTC. Translating gives CATSRDFGRRGGVNEQFF.

J is TRBJ2-3 and V is TRBV7-8; D is possibly TRBD2 (7 bases). Germline CDR1 SGHVS, CDR2 FQNEAQ. V was pared by 5 bases and J by 3 bases, with 18 bases between. CDR3 length equals 16 residues. CDR3 loop: CASSGGASGLTDTQYF. The CDR3 DNA sequence: TGTGCCAGCAGCGGGGGGGCTAGCGGATTAACAGATACGCAGTATTTT.

The chain employs TRBV19 and TRBJ1-4; D call uncertain. V was shortened by 6 bases and J by 0 bases, with 14 bases between the two germline ends. CDR1 is LNHDA, CDR2 SQIVND, per germline (reference sequence). This CDR3 region has 16 residues. The CDR3 nucleotides read TGTGCCAGTAGGCGTCTGCACGGTGCAACTAATGAAAAACTGTTTTTT. Protein sequence: CASRRLHGATNEKLFF.

There are a few counts of this clone. The CDR3 DNA reads as TGCGCCAGCAGTCAACCGTTCGGGGACAATGAGCAGTTCTTC. It codes for CASSQPFGDNEQFF. This rearrangement joins TRBV23-1 to TRBJ2-1; TRBD2 is a possible D gene (5 bases). TRBV23-1 belongs to the ORF category, with a function that is uncertain. There are 14 residues in the CDR3. V gave up 2 bases and J gave up 5 bases, with 10 bases separating them.

This rearrangement joins TRBV7-2 to TRBJ2-5; D is unresolved. Germline CDR1 SGHTA, CDR2 FQGNSA. The CDR3 consists of 14 residues. The V end lost 1 base, the J end lost 2 bases, and 8 bases lay between the germline ends. The CDR3 DNA is TGTGCCAGCAGCTTAGGGACGGAACAAGAGACCCAGTACTTC. This translates into CASSLGTEQETQYF.

The V call is TRBV10-3, the J call TRBJ2-7; 7 bases are shared with TRBD1. Per germline, CDR1 ENHRY and CDR2 SYGVKD. V shed 3 bases, J shed 1 base, and the junction held 9 bases outside the gene matches. CDR3 length: 16 amino acids. CDR3 sequence (DNA): TGTGCCATCAGTGAATGGAACAGGGGAAGTTCCTACGAGCAGTACTTC. Protein product: CAISEWNRGSSYEQYF.

The rearrangement links TRBV5-1 to TRBJ2-1; weak D call: TRBD1 (6 bases). The V gene's germline CDR1 is SGHRS and CDR2 YFSETQ. Trimming shortened V by 4 bases and J by 4 bases, and 15 bases separated the two germline ends. CDR3 length equals 15 residues. The CDR3 region has the DNA TGCGCCAGCAGCCCCAGGGACAAAGATTACAATGAGCAGTTCTTC. Its translation: CASSPRDKDYNEQFF.

In its sample, this clone was seen a few times. The chain couples TRBV5-4 to TRBJ1-4; 7 bases map to TRBD1. The CDR3 covers 14 residues. Germline loops: CDR1 SGHNT, CDR2 YYREEE (reference sequence). V was pared by 5 bases and J by 1 base, with 2 bases of the junction left unmatched. The CDR3 reads CASRPGGTNEKLFF. The CDR3 region has the DNA TGTGCCAGCAGACCAGGGGGAACTAATGAAAAACTGTTTTTT.

J is TRBJ2-7 and V is TRBV5-6; weak D call: TRBD2 (6 bases). The CDR3 length is 16 residues. Germline V gene sequence: CDR1 SGHDT, CDR2 YYEEEE. Trimming cost V 3 bases and J 1 base, with 17 bases left between them. CDR3 nucleotides: TGTGCCAGCAGCTGGGCGGGGCAGGAGATGTCCTACGAGCAGTACTTC. It is translated as CASSWAGQEMSYEQYF. Full variable domain (outside the CDR3, taken from reference TRBV5-6 and TRBJ2-7): DAGVTQSPTHLIKTRGQQVTLRCSPKSGHDTVSWYQQALGQGPQFIFQYYEEEERQRGNFPDRFSGHQFPNYSSELNVNALLLGDSALYLCASSWAGQEMSYEQYFGPGTRLTVT.

The chain joins TRBV6-6 to TRBJ2-1; the D gene is possibly TRBD2 (5 bases). V was clipped by 6 bases and J by 4 bases, with 16 bases between them. CDR1 and CDR2 (germline): MNHNY, SVGAGI (reference sequence). This CDR3 has 15 residues. The CDR3 region is CASRKERAGYNEQFF. The CDR3 nucleotides read TGTGCCAGCAGGAAGGAGAGGGCCGGGTACAATGAGCAGTTCTTC.

This chain uses TRBV6-1 with TRBJ1-1; 11 bases align to TRBD1. CDR3 size: 15 residues. J gave up 4 bases and V 6 bases, and 7 bases lay outside the gene matches. Germline values: CDR1 MNHNS, CDR2 SASEGT. CDR3 nucleotide sequence: TGTGCCAGCAGATTAGAGGACAGGGGGCGCACTGAAGCTTTCTTT. It translates to CASRLEDRGRTEAFF.

V is TRBV9 and J is TRBJ2-7; D possibly matches TRBD1 or TRBD2 (5 bases each). Trimming cost V 4 bases and J 6 bases, with 14 bases left between them. Germline V gives CDR1 SGDLS, CDR2 YYNGEE. The CDR3 extends over 13 amino acids. The CDR3: CASSPRGVGEQYF. Written as DNA, the CDR3 is TGTGCCAGCAGCCCCCGAGGGGTCGGCGAGCAGTACTTC.

This chain uses TRBV7-2 with TRBJ2-5; D is possibly TRBD1 (6 bases). There are 17 residues in the CDR3. V lost 1 base to trimming and J lost 1 base, with 16 bases between them. Looked up from germline, CDR1 is SGHTA and CDR2 is FQGNSA. The CDR3 nucleotides read TGTGCCAGCAGCTTAGGTTCACAATGGGGGCTCCAAGAGACCCAGTACTTC. This sequence encodes CASSLGSQWGLQETQYF.

The chain recombines TRBV4-3 with TRBJ1-2, with D perhaps TRBD1 (6 bases). The germline CDR1 and CDR2 sequences are LGHNA and YSLEER. The CDR3 length is 17 residues. V was cut by 1 base and J by 5 bases, with 20 bases left in between. CDR3 sequence reads: CASSQVGSTGVTYGYTF. The CDR3, as DNA: TGCGCCAGCAGCCAAGTAGGATCGACAGGAGTTACTTATGGCTACACCTTC.

The rearrangement uses TRBV5-1 and TRBJ1-1; no reliable D call. Germline CDR1 SGHRS, CDR2 YFSETQ. This CDR3 comprises 14 residues. The V gene lost 1 base and the J gene lost 2 bases, with 9 bases spanning the gap. The CDR3, as DNA: TGCGCCAGCAGCTTGTCGGCAGCCAACACTGAAGCTTTCTTT. Its translation: CASSLSAANTEAFF. The variable domain in full, completed from reference TRBV5-1 and TRBJ1-1, reads KAGVTQTPRYLIKTRGQQVTLSCSPISGHRSVSWYQQTPGQGLQFLFEYFSETQRNKGNFPGRFSGRQFSNSRSEMNVSTLELGDSALYLCASSLSAANTEAFFGQGTRLTVV.

This clone was picked up one time. This chain uses TRBV5-1 with TRBJ2-5, with a tentative D call TRBD2 (6 bases). V lost 6 bases and J lost 1, with 13 bases in between. In germline, CDR1 is SGHRS, CDR2 YFSETQ. This CDR3 is built from 14 residues. The CDR3 DNA reads TGCGCCAGCACCTTCGGGAGACCCCAAGAGACCCAGTACTTC. Translation gives CASTFGRPQETQYF.

The rearrangement joins TRBV7-3 to TRBJ2-1; 9 bases map to TRBD2. V lost 0 bases to trimming and J lost 0 bases; unmatched junction nucleotides: 9. CDR1 and CDR2 (germline): SGHTA, FQGTGA. The CDR3 has 19 residues. The CDR3 sequence: CASSLTAGGPPSSYNEQFF. In nucleotides, the CDR3 is TGTGCCAGCAGCTTAACGGCGGGAGGGCCCCCCAGCTCCTACAATGAGCAGTTCTTC.